The 7 T cell receptor beta chains given below trace back to one sample, sequenced in a study of shared clonotypes between healthy human individuals (dated by TCRdb to about 2020). The method was the immunoSEQ multiplex PCR assay. TCRdb holds this immuneACCESS table with in-frame rearrangements only. Some clones are missing; in checked studies, unresolved V genes explain under half, and the rest has no known cause. Counted in this sample were a few million clones; 85% to 95% of them appeared once. The ten largest clonotypes hold roughly 0.36% of the sample. The sequenced material came from naive CD4+ T cells from PBMCs. What the cell subset or site label conveys for this sample: CD45RA+ positively selected. All receptors derive from a young man in good health. Some clones in this sample may be carry-over from other donors' samples.

V usage is TRBV4-3 and J usage is TRBJ2-7; D not resolved. The CDR3 runs 15 residues. The V end lost 1 base, the J end lost 0 bases, and 10 bases lay between the germline ends. The germline gives CDR1 LGHNA, CDR2 YSLEER. The CDR3 bases are TGCGCCAGCAGCCAAGTGTTAATGAGCTCCTACGAGCAGTACTTC. This translates into CASSQVLMSSYEQYF.

CDR3 bases: TGTGCCAGCAGCCAAGGTTGGAGGGAGGGAAACATTCAGTACTTC. It codes for CASSQGWREGNIQYF. The genes are TRBV14 and TRBJ2-4; 7 positions match TRBD2. CDR3 length: 15 residues. Germline CDR1 SGHDN, CDR2 FVKESK. Trimming at V came to 1 base and at J to 6 bases, leaving 6 bases not matched to a gene.

The chain has TRBV7-2 and TRBJ2-3; no firm D call. Trimming removed 1 base from V and 0 bases from J, with 8 bases in between. The CDR3 extends over 15 amino acids. Looked up from germline, CDR1 is SGHTA and CDR2 is FQGNSA. CDR3 amino acids: CASSLGVGSTDTQYF. CDR3 DNA sequence: TGTGCCAGCAGCTTAGGAGTTGGGAGCACAGATACGCAGTATTTT.

The chain links TRBV27 to TRBJ1-4; D gene ambiguous. V was clipped by 3 bases and J by 8 bases, with 10 bases between them. Germline CDR1 is MNHEY and CDR2 is SMNVEV (reference sequence). The CDR3 contains 13 residues. CDR3 DNA: TGTGCCAGCAGTTTGACCGCGGGGGAAAAACTGTTTTTT. Protein sequence: CASSLTAGEKLFF.

As for this clone: Other DNA variants within this sample encode the same CDR3. This chain links TRBV29-1 with TRBJ1-1, with 7 bases that match TRBD1. Germline CDR1 is SQVTM and CDR2 is ANQGSEA. This CDR3 is built from 11 residues. Trimming removed 7 bases from V and 4 bases from J; junction bases left unmatched: 3. The CDR3 spells CSATGSTEAFF. The DNA for the CDR3 is TGCAGCGCGACAGGGTCCACTGAAGCTTTCTTT.

The rearrangement uses TRBV30 and TRBJ2-7; 9 bases map to TRBD1. V gave up 0 bases and J gave up 4 bases; unmatched junction bases: 7. The germline V gene has CDR1 GTSNPN and CDR2 SVGIG (reference sequence). The CDR3 consists of 15 residues. CDR3 DNA: TGTGCCTGGAGTGTACTTGACAGGGGGTTTTACGAGCAGTACTTC. Its protein product is CAWSVLDRGFYEQYF.

The rearrangement joins TRBV28 to TRBJ1-5, with D perhaps matching TRBD1 (5 bases). This CDR3 comprises 15 residues. In germline, CDR1 is MDHEN, CDR2 SYDVKM. V was clipped by 5 bases and J by 0 bases, with 11 bases between them. Written as DNA, the CDR3 is TGTGCCAGCAGTGCACAGGCCTATAGCAATCAGCCCCAGCATTTT. Protein sequence: CASSAQAYSNQPQHF. Together with reference TRBV28 and TRBJ1-5, the CDR3 gives the full variable domain: DVKVTQSSRYLVKRTGEKVFLECVQDMDHENMFWYRQDPGLGLRLIYFSYDVKMKEKGDIPEGYSVSREKKERFSLILESASTNQTSMYLCASSAQAYSNQPQHFGDGTRLSIL.